The rows below give T cell receptor beta chains drawn from one sample of a study of graft-versus-host responses after intestinal transplantation. Antigen specificity for these receptors is unknown. Generated by immunoSEQ multiplex PCR, the TCRdb table keeps only in-frame clones and is missing some. There are some 93,000 clones in the sample; roughly 90% occur only once, and around 0.49% lies in the top ten. This sample comprised unstimulated CD8+ T cells sorted from spleen or lymph node cells, obtained before intestinal transplant. The receptors derive from a human donor who received an intestinal transplant. Each CDR3 is given with its conserved first and last residue. D genes are given only for firm matches. Expanded clones get a size class; other rows say once, few or many, or leave the size out.

CDR3,DNA,size,J,D,V
CASTDSSDEQYF,TGTGCCAGCACCGACAGTTCGGACGAGCAGTACTTC,NA,TRBJ2-7,NA,TRBV5-4
CASSQSSSYYNEQFF,TGCGCCAGCAGCCAGTCTAGCAGCTACTACAATGAGCAGTTCTTC,NA,TRBJ2-1,NA,TRBV4-1
CAWSSGSSLEAFF,TGTGCCTGGAGTTCGGGGTCATCCCTTGAAGCTTTCTTT,NA,TRBJ1-1,NA,TRBV30
CASSLSGREEQFF,TGTGCCAGCAGCTTATCTGGGAGAGAGGAGCAGTTCTTC,NA,TRBJ2-1,NA,TRBV7-9
CASRPGQSNEQFF,TGTGCCAGCAGACCTGGACAGAGCAATGAGCAGTTCTTC,once,TRBJ2-1,NA,TRBV7-9
CSVHGGTSGGGMDNEQFF,TGCAGCGTTCACGGGGGGACTAGCGGGGGGGGTATGGACAATGAGCAGTTCTTC,NA,TRBJ2-1,TRBD2,TRBV29-1
CASSSGTSGAETQYF,TGTGCCAGCAGCTCCGGGACTAGCGGTGCGGAGACCCAGTACTTC,NA,TRBJ2-5,TRBD2,TRBV7-9
CASSLSPDSRVYEQYF,TGTGCCAGCAGCTTATCTCCTGACAGTCGAGTCTACGAGCAGTACTTC,NA,TRBJ2-7,NA,TRBV5-5
CATGLAGGSIEQFF,TGTGCCACCGGACTAGCGGGAGGAAGTATTGAGCAGTTCTTC,NA,TRBJ2-1,TRBD2,TRBV27
CASSIGPGPSSYGYTF,TGTGCCAGTAGTATAGGACCAGGCCCCTCCTCATATGGCTACACCTTC,NA,TRBJ1-2,NA,TRBV19
CATRGQGNTEAFF,TGTGCCACCAGGGGACAGGGGAACACTGAAGCTTTCTTT,NA,TRBJ1-1,TRBD1,TRBV15
CASSGGRVEGEAFF,TGTGCCAGCTCCGGCGGCAGGGTGGAAGGTGAAGCTTTCTTT,NA,TRBJ1-1,NA,TRBV9
CASSPLRASGGEVNEQFF,TGTGCCAGCAGTCCCCTGCGGGCTAGCGGGGGTGAGGTGAATGAGCAGTTCTTC,once,TRBJ2-1,TRBD2,TRBV27
CAWAGTSSYEQYF,TGTGCCTGGGCAGGTACCAGCTCCTACGAGCAGTACTTC,few,TRBJ2-7,NA,TRBV30
CASSLGSSGIARRTQYF,TGTGCCAGCAGTTTAGGTTCTAGCGGGATTGCGAGAAGGACCCAGTACTTC,NA,TRBJ2-5,TRBD2,TRBV28
CASSLVIGGSETQYF,TGTGCCAGCAGCTTAGTAATAGGGGGCTCTGAGACCCAGTACTTC,NA,TRBJ2-5,TRBD1,TRBV7-8
CASSQDPGNEQFF,TGCGCCAGCAGCCAAGATCCCGGGAATGAGCAGTTCTTC,once,TRBJ2-1,NA,TRBV4-1
CASSLEGQTYNSPLHF,TGTGCCAGCAGCTTGGAGGGACAGACCTATAATTCACCCCTCCACTTT,NA,TRBJ1-6,TRBD1,TRBV5-4
CSVDWGAANPYNEQFF,TGCAGCGTTGATTGGGGCGCAGCGAACCCATACAATGAGCAGTTCTTC,NA,TRBJ2-1,NA,TRBV29-1
CARAGSENTGELFF,TGTGCCAGGGCAGGGTCTGAGAACACCGGGGAGCTGTTTTTT,NA,TRBJ2-2,NA,TRBV25-1
CASSETGSYEQYF,TGCGCCAGCAGTGAGACAGGTTCCTACGAGCAGTACTTC,NA,TRBJ2-7,NA,TRBV10-2
CASSPFLGTPNTGELFF,TGTGCCAGCAGCCCTTTTTTAGGGACTCCGAACACCGGGGAGCTGTTTTTT,NA,TRBJ2-2,NA,TRBV9
CASSHSFPRTGGDTIYF,TGTGCCAGCAGCCACTCATTCCCCCGGACAGGGGGAGACACCATATATTTT,few,TRBJ1-3,TRBD1,TRBV5-6
CASSSRGGHHNEQFF,TGTGCCAGCAGCTCTCGGGGGGGGCACCACAATGAGCAGTTCTTC,NA,TRBJ2-1,TRBD2,TRBV5-4
CASSPRVSQETQYF,TGTGCCAGCAGTCCCCGGGTTTCCCAAGAGACCCAGTACTTC,NA,TRBJ2-5,NA,TRBV28
CASSLTGGPLYGYTF,TGTGCCAGCAGTTTGACAGGGGGACCCCTCTATGGCTACACCTTC,NA,TRBJ1-2,TRBD1,TRBV27
CASRYRAGGIQPQHF,TGTGCCAGCAGATACAGGGCAGGGGGTATTCAGCCCCAGCATTTT,NA,TRBJ1-5,TRBD1,TRBV28
CASSSGDNEQFF,TGTGCCTCCTCTAGCGGCGACAATGAGCAGTTCTTC,once,TRBJ2-1,TRBD2,TRBV28
CASSLSRPALYNEQFF,TGTGCCAGCAGCTTATCGCGGCCAGCGCTTTACAATGAGCAGTTCTTC,NA,TRBJ2-1,NA,TRBV7-9
CASGRDMKFGYTF,TGTGCCAGTGGCCGGGACATGAAGTTTGGCTACACCTTC,NA,TRBJ1-2,NA,TRBV19
CASSPGQGLANTGELFF,TGTGCCAGCAGCCCGGGACAGGGGCTCGCGAACACCGGGGAGCTGTTTTTT,NA,TRBJ2-2,TRBD1,TRBV5-4
CASSELAGEGHEQFF,TGTGCCAGCAGTGAACTAGCGGGAGAGGGGCATGAGCAGTTCTTC,NA,TRBJ2-1,TRBD2,TRBV6-1
CASGLRRTGEEDYEQYF,TGTGCTAGTGGTTTACGGAGGACAGGGGAGGAAGACTACGAGCAGTACTTC,NA,TRBJ2-7,TRBD1,TRBV12-5
CASSQGIDRARETQYF,TGCGCCAGCAGCCAAGGGATAGACAGGGCACGAGAGACCCAGTACTTC,NA,TRBJ2-5,TRBD1,TRBV4-1
CASSPRTGSYEQYF,TGCGCCAGCAGCCCCCGGACAGGTTCCTACGAGCAGTACTTC,NA,TRBJ2-7,TRBD1,TRBV5-1
CASSQDTDVNQPQHF,TGCGCCAGCAGCCAAGATACAGATGTCAATCAGCCCCAGCATTTT,NA,TRBJ1-5,NA,TRBV4-3
CASSSDRGRSFGELFF,TGTGCCAGTAGTTCCGACAGGGGGCGTAGTTTCGGGGAGCTGTTTTTT,NA,TRBJ2-2,TRBD1,TRBV19
CASSFLAGGPYEQYF,TGTGCCAGCAGTTTTTTAGCGGGAGGGCCTTACGAGCAGTACTTC,once,TRBJ2-7,TRBD2,TRBV27
CASSWEDGYNEQFF,TGTGCCAGCAGCTGGGAGGACGGGTACAATGAGCAGTTCTTC,once,TRBJ2-1,NA,TRBV5-6
CASSPGTSAYEQYF,TGCGCCAGCAGCCCAGGGACATCGGCCTACGAGCAGTACTTC,NA,TRBJ2-7,NA,TRBV4-3
CASSLPGRGYYGYTF,TGTGCCAGCAGCCTTCCTGGGAGGGGGTACTATGGCTACACCTTC,NA,TRBJ1-2,NA,TRBV11-2
CASSLGAQGRYEQYF,TGTGCCAGCAGTTTAGGGGCTCAGGGAAGGTACGAGCAGTACTTC,NA,TRBJ2-7,NA,TRBV27
CASSEGLNQPQHF,TGCGCCAGCAGTGAGGGGCTCAATCAGCCCCAGCATTTT,NA,TRBJ1-5,NA,TRBV10-1
CASTSGPGDTQYF,TGTGCCAGTACCAGTGGTCCGGGAGATACGCAGTATTTT,NA,TRBJ2-3,NA,TRBV19